This TCR beta chain was sequenced in a study of shared clonotypes between healthy human individuals (dated by TCRdb to about 2020). About the full investigation: The cohort included a few men and a couple of women between 18 and 49 years of age. Between about 0.8 and 9 billion PBMCs per donor were obtained by leukapheresis. To increase sequencing depth and limit assay-specific biases, different laboratories used diverse techniques to prepare libraries and sequence TCR repertoires. The study deeply sequenced blood TCR repertoires of several healthy adults to estimate repertoire size and the extent of clonotype sharing between individuals. For each donor, CD4 naive and CD4 memory were each run on three plates, CD8 naive on two plates, and CD8 memory on one plate.

From a lookup of the germline V gene, CDR1 and CDR2 are MDHEN and SYDVKM. V loses 3 bases at its end and J loses 5 bases; junction bases beyond the gene matches: 5. The CDR3 holds 15 amino acids from the cysteine to the phenylalanine. Only the CDR3 portion is preserved as DNA: 45 bases, with reading frame beginning at the first base. As to this clone: The target of this receptor is not known. Qualities for individual bases were not recorded, and no much larger clone is one base off.

Using the deep immunoSEQ assay, TCR CDR3 regions were amplified from genomic DNA by multiplex PCR. Genomic DNA extracted from each cell subset was distributed evenly over all wells of several immunoSEQ 96-well plates, and each plate served as one replicate. Each replicate PCR for sorted subsets received approximately 200 ng genomic DNA, equal to tens of thousands of T cell genomes. Purified libraries were quantified with a Qubit 3.0 fluorometer, sized on a Bioanalyzer 2100, and re-quantified with the KAPA Library Quantification kit. Every immunoSEQ 96-well plate was sequenced on a dedicated single-read 150-cycle Illumina NextSeq 550 flow cell. The authors' pipeline ran thus. The immunoSEQ output contained only junctional sequences without quality scores, so filtering could not match that applied to full-length reads. To assign V/J genes and CDR3, sequences were annotated against IMGT germline references using PyIR, a Python wrapper for IgBLAST v1.9. Reads were removed for weak V/J assignments (E-value above 1e-6), missing CDR3, stop codons, out-of-frame junctions, or ambiguous translated residues. A V3J clonotype was defined by an identical inferred V gene, J gene, and CDR3 amino acid sequence. The percentage overlap between two repertoires was calculated by dividing the number of shared unique clonotypes by the size of the smaller repertoire. Richness of each repertoire was evaluated using RTK rarefaction, the Chao1 estimator, and Recon v2.1 estimates of unobserved clonotypes. Generation probabilities for all TCRbeta clonotypes obtained by the gDNA method from four donors were computed using OLGA. In its TCRdb copy, this immuneACCESS table keeps in-frame sequences only and misses some clones. Where compared with another copy, unresolved V genes explain less than half of these, and the others have no known cause. That table is the source of V, J and clone size, and D and trimming were worked out from the DNA. Within this sample are millions of clones, with just over 90% of them counted one time only. 1.5% to 2% of the sample rests with the top ten.

Beyond this particular receptor, the publication reports: When a handful of donors were compared, the shared fraction of clonotypes was 5% to 6.5% for naive CD4, over 3% for naive CD8, more than 2% for memory CD4, and 0.4% for memory CD8. The genetic and exposure-history diversity represented was limited by the small number of donors. Sampling was restricted to blood, and TCR repertoires in tissues likely differ from the TCR repertoires found in blood. Incomplete sequencing was indicated by rarefaction of sorted-subset datasets, despite the large sequencing depth. Estimated clonotype richness was generally larger for naive than for memory subsets. Clonotypes shared by all four sorted-subset donors showed higher generation probabilities than non-shared clonotypes. Pairwise subsampling led to the expectation that sequencing depth would affect the degree of clonotype sharing among donors.

CD8 naive samples were CD45RO-negative cells positively selected for CCR7, giving a CD45RA+CCR7+ population that excluded TemRA cells. Healthy HIV-negative adults with no recently reported acute infections or vaccinations were included as donors. All donors were Caucasian adults living in Nashville, Tennessee, USA. Blood was obtained by leukapheresis, after which PBMCs were separated by Ficoll-Histopaque density gradient centrifugation and cryopreserved in liquid nitrogen vapor phase. Analytical flow cytometry was used to check the purity and quantity of each magnetically sorted T cell population. Genomic DNA was isolated from each sorted fraction and quantified by UV absorbance on a Nanodrop 2000c.

Specimen: naive CD8+ T cells from PBMCs. The cell subset or site label for this specimen denotes: CD45RA+CCR7+. The chain is made from TRBV28 and TRBJ2-1, and TRBD2 aligns with 9 junction nucleotides. The receptor's source is a man aged 18 to 29 in good health. Some clones in this sample may be carry-over from other donors' samples. The nucleotide sequence is TGTGCCAGCAGTTTGCCAGCGGGGGGAAACAATGAGCAGTTCTTC. It translates to CASSLPAGGNNEQFF.